One and the same sample provided the 8 T cell receptor beta chains below, sequenced in a study of sequential checkpoint blockade in melanoma. Treatment noted: randomized to nivolumab then ipilimumab (arm A) or the reverse (arm B). Profiling relied on immunoSEQ multiplex PCR, and the TCRdb table lists in-frame clones only, not all of them. Of about 6,700 clones detected, roughly 27% appear once; the ten largest clones hold around 8.1%. The input for sequencing was tumor tissue (inferred from file names), taken from a patient given nivolumab and ipilimumab in sequence. These TCRs come from a human donor with melanoma.

This clone was seen once. J is TRBJ1-2 and V is TRBV19; 8 nucleotides line up with TRBD1. The CDR3 totals 12 residues. In germline, CDR1 is LNHDA, CDR2 SQIVND (reference sequence). Germline trimming cut 5 bases from V and 6 bases from J; bases unmatched to any gene: 2. The CDR3 sequence is CASSSGGNGYTF. In nucleotides, the CDR3 is TGTGCCAGTAGTTCAGGGGGCAATGGCTACACCTTC.

This clone came up once. The rearrangement joins TRBV19 to TRBJ2-5; TRBD1 is a possible D gene (10 bases). The CDR3 sequence is 18 residues long. CDR1 is LNHDA and CDR2 is SQIVND in the germline V gene (reference sequence). V lost 5 bases, J lost 5 bases, and 27 bases lay in between. CDR3 protein: CASSDRQGALAGWETQYF. The CDR3 DNA reads as TGTGCCAGTAGTGATAGACAGGGGGCCCTAGCGGGGTGGGAGACCCAGTACTTC.

This clone came up a few times. The chain recombines TRBV6-8 with TRBJ2-7, with 8 bases lining up with TRBD2. V trimming: 6 bases; J trimming: 3 bases; junction bases outside the gene matches: 4. The CDR3 extends over 13 amino acids. Germline V gene lookup returns CDR1 MNHGY and CDR2 SAAAGT. The CDR3 is CASRPGGHYEQYF. Here the CDR3 DNA reads TGTGCCAGCAGGCCGGGAGGGCACTACGAGCAGTACTTC.

The genes are TRBV15 and TRBJ2-7; 8 bases are a match to TRBD1. The CDR3 loop spans 14 amino acids. Germline CDR1 is LNHNV and CDR2 is YYDKDF (reference sequence). With 5 bases clipped from V and 2 bases from J, the junction kept 5 bases outside the gene matches. This chain's CDR3 is CATSSGTGPYEQYF. CDR3 nucleotides: TGTGCCACCAGCTCCGGGACAGGTCCCTACGAGCAGTACTTC. The whole variable domain, filled in from reference TRBV15 and TRBJ2-7, reads DAMVIQNPRYQVTQFGKPVTLSCSQTLNHNVMYWYQQKSSQAPKLLFHYYDKDFNNEADTPDNFQSRRPNTSFCFLDIRSPGLGDTAMYLCATSSGTGPYEQYFGPGTRLTVT.

The chain joins TRBV30 to TRBJ2-2, with D perhaps TRBD1 (5 bases). Germline values: CDR1 GTSNPN, CDR2 SVGIG (reference sequence). With 3 bases removed from V and 4 bases from J, the gap between germline ends came to 15 bases. The CDR3 length is 15 residues. CDR3 in amino acids: CAWRSTVKGTGELFF. The CDR3 DNA sequence: TGTGCCTGGAGATCGACAGTTAAGGGCACCGGGGAGCTGTTTTTT. The entire variable domain, with the rest obtained from reference TRBV30 and TRBJ2-2, is as follows: SQTIHQWPATLVQPVGSPLSLECTVEGTSNPNLYWYRQAAGRGLQLLFYSVGIGQISSEVPQNLSASRPQDRQFILSSKKLLLSDSGFYLCAWRSTVKGTGELFFGEGSRLTVL.

The J gene is TRBJ1-4, the V gene TRBV19; TRBD1 might be the D (6 bases). Trimming removed 5 bases from V and 3 bases from J, with 16 bases in between. The CDR3 is made up of 16 amino acids. Per the germline V gene, CDR1 is LNHDA and CDR2 is SQIVND (reference sequence). CDR3 in DNA: TGTGCCAGTAGTGTAGGGGGGACGGTCGCTAATGAAAAACTGTTTTTT. Protein product: CASSVGGTVANEKLFF.

The chain links TRBV6-8 to TRBJ1-6; D is undetermined. V lost 6 bases, J lost 6 bases, and 21 bases lay in between. This CDR3 has 17 residues. Germline lookup yields CDR1 MNHGY and CDR2 SAAAGT. In DNA form, the CDR3 reads TGTGCCAGCAGCGAGACCCCGGGGTTGAAGGGTAATTCACCCCTCCACTTT. Protein: CASSETPGLKGNSPLHF.

The V gene is TRBV5-1, the J gene TRBJ2-2; 11 bases align to TRBD2. V trimming: 4 bases; J trimming: 5 bases; junction bases outside the gene matches: 7. The germline CDR1 and CDR2 sequences are SGHRS and YFSETQ. This CDR3 has 16 residues. The CDR3 reads CASSIQTSGVTGELFF. Here the CDR3 DNA reads TGCGCCAGCAGCATACAGACTAGCGGGGTTACCGGGGAGCTGTTTTTT.